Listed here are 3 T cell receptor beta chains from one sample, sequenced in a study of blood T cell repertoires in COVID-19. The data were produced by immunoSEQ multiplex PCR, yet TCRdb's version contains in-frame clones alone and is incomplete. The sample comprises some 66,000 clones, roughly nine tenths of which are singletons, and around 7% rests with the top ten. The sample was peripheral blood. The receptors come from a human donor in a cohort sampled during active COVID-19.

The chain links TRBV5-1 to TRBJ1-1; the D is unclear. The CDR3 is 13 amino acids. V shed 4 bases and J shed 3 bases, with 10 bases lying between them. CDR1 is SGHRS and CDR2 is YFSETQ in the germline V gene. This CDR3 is CASSPDMDTEAFF. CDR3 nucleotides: TGCGCCAGCAGCCCTGACATGGACACTGAAGCTTTCTTT.

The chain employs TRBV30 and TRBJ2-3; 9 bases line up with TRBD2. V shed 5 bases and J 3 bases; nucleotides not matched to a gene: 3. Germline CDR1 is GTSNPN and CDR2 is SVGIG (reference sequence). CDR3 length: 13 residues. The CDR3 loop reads CAWGAGGTDTQYF. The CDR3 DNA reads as TGTGCCTGGGGAGCGGGAGGAACAGATACGCAGTATTTT.

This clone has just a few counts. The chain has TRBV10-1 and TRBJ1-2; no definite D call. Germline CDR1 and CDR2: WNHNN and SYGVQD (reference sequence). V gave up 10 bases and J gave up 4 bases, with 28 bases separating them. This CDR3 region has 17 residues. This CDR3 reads CATSPGYRQAGSYGYTF. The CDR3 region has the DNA TGCGCCACCTCCCCGGGGTATAGGCAGGCCGGGAGCTATGGCTACACCTTC.